This T cell receptor beta chain was found in a study of cytomegalovirus exposure and HLA in healthy donors. It was with 60 Vbeta and 13 Jbeta primers that the PCR ran. Clones were sequenced by immunoSEQ multiplex PCR, and TCRdb holds only the in-frame ones, with some missing. In the table there are roughly 110,000 clones, 77% of which are singletons. The sequence was collected from a male donor in good health and CMV-seronegative. The sequencing sample was made of PBMCs.

The CDR3 DNA follows: TGCGCCAGCACTTTAAGTCCCGGCAGCGGGAGGCAAGAGACCCAGTACTTC. Its protein is CASTLSPGSGRQETQYF. The chain recombines TRBV10-2 with TRBJ2-5; TRBD2 agrees at 9 bases. V shed 7 bases and J 2 bases; nucleotides not matched to a gene: 14. There are 17 residues in the CDR3. Germline V gene lookup returns CDR1 WSHSY and CDR2 SAAADI.